A single sample is the source of the 6 T cell receptor beta chains below, sequenced in a study of T cell repertoires in cytomegalovirus infection. Their target antigens are unknown. TCRdb passed the reads through MiXCR, listing each CDR3 protein once. The sample holds about 57,000 distinct CDR3 sequences, 20% to 25% seen once. Here the sequenced sample was CD8+ T cells from cultured PBMCs, taken from culture after CMV antigen stimulation. These receptor sequences come from a human donor in good health (CMV status not recorded). Some clones in this sample may be carry-over from other donors' samples.

This clonotype was recorded a few times. The chain couples TRBV7-8 to TRBJ2-1; 16 bases line up with TRBD2. V shed 2 bases and J 7 bases; nucleotides not matched to a gene: 11. The CDR3 extends over 19 amino acids. Germline V CDR1 and CDR2: SGHVS, FQNEAQ. CDR3 nucleotide sequence: TGTGCCAGCAGCTTACGAACCGGGACTAGCGGGGGGGCCGGGAATGAGCAGTTCTTC. Encoded protein: CASSLRTGTSGGAGNEQFF.

The chain is built from TRBV12-3 or TRBV12-4 and TRBJ1-4; perhaps TRBD1 as D (5 bases). Trimming cost V 3 bases and J 0 bases, with 29 bases left between them. This CDR3 contains 22 residues. The CDR3 sequence: CASSFWGVPGVGSTPTNEKLFF. The CDR3 nucleotides are TGTGCCAGCAGTTTTTGGGGGGTACCTGGAGTCGGATCGACACCAACTAATGAAAAACTGTTTTTT.

This chain joins TRBV4-1 and TRBJ2-3; perhaps TRBD2 as D (7 bases). The V end was cut by 0 bases, the J end by 4 bases, with 14 bases between. Germline values: CDR1 MGHRA, CDR2 YSYEKL. CDR3 length equals 16 residues. DNA for the CDR3: TGCGCCAGCAGCCAAGATAGGGGGGAGGGGGCAGATACGCAGTATTTT. It yields the protein CASSQDRGEGADTQYF.

This clonotype was counted between two and nine times. The gene calls are TRBV7-2 and TRBJ2-7; the D is unclear. The CDR3 is 13 amino acids. V lost 5 bases and J lost 1, with 9 bases in between. Per germline, CDR1 SGHTA and CDR2 FQGNSA. The CDR3 DNA reads as TGTGCCAGCAGCCCCGAGCCTTCCTACGAGCAGTACTTC. As protein: CASSPEPSYEQYF.

This clonotype was seen only a few times. J is TRBJ2-1 and V is TRBV4-1; D remains ambiguous. The length of the CDR3 is 14 residues. V dropped 1 base and J dropped 0 bases, with 4 bases sitting between them. Per the germline V gene, CDR1 is MGHRA and CDR2 is YSYEKL. The CDR3 sequence is CASSQANSYNEQFF. In DNA, the CDR3 is TGCGCCAGCAGCCAAGCTAACTCCTACAATGAGCAGTTCTTC.

This clonotype was seen a handful of times. The J gene is TRBJ1-1, the V gene TRBV28; D may be TRBD1 (6 bases). The CDR3 has 14 residues. V shed 6 bases and J shed 5 bases, with 16 bases lying between them. Germline lookup yields CDR1 MDHEN and CDR2 SYDVKM. CDR3 nucleotide sequence: TGTGCCAGCAGGCCCCGGGGGCCGGGTACTGAAGCTTTCTTT. Amino acids: CASRPRGPGTEAFF.